A single sample gave rise to the 19 T cell receptor beta chains below, sequenced in a study of blood T cell repertoires in COVID-19. Generated by immunoSEQ multiplex PCR, the TCRdb table keeps only in-frame clones and is missing some. The data contain approximately 130,000 clones, over 80% of them singletons. The sequenced sample consisted of peripheral blood. Every receptor here comes from a man between 40 and 49 years old with active or convalescent COVID-19.

The rearrangement links TRBV19 to TRBJ2-5, with D perhaps matching TRBD2 (6 bases). V was pared by 3 bases and J by 5 bases, with 13 bases between. This CDR3 comprises 14 residues. Germline CDR1 is LNHDA and CDR2 is SQIVND (reference sequence). This CDR3 is CASSIQVAEETQYF. The CDR3, as DNA: TGTGCCAGTAGTATTCAGGTAGCGGAGGAGACCCAGTACTTC.

The chain employs TRBV19 and TRBJ2-7; 7 bases map to TRBD1. From germline, CDR1 is LNHDA and CDR2 SQIVND (reference sequence). The CDR3 runs 14 residues. V shed 3 bases and J 7 bases; nucleotides not matched to a gene: 9. CDR3 residues: CASSIPGQRPEQYF. Here the CDR3 DNA reads TGTGCCAGTAGTATCCCGGGACAGAGGCCTGAGCAGTACTTC.

This clone appeared a few times. The chain is built from TRBV30 and TRBJ1-1; the D gene is possibly TRBD1 (6 bases). V was clipped by 3 bases and J by 4 bases, with 12 bases between them. Per germline, CDR1 GTSNPN and CDR2 SVGIG (reference sequence). The CDR3 is 13 amino acids. CDR3 protein: CAWRQGLGTEAFF. The DNA for the CDR3 is TGTGCCTGGAGACAGGGCCTGGGCACTGAAGCTTTCTTT.

This clone was seen only a few times. The chain is built from TRBV4-1 and TRBJ1-1; D unresolved. In germline, CDR1 is MGHRA, CDR2 YSYEKL. This CDR3 has 13 amino acids. V was trimmed by 4 bases and J by 3 bases, leaving 9 bases between them. The CDR3 DNA reads as TGCGCCAGCAGCCGGAACGGGGACACTGAAGCTTTCTTT. This translates into CASSRNGDTEAFF.

This chain uses TRBV5-1 with TRBJ2-5; D is possibly TRBD1 (5 bases). Germline V gene data show CDR1 as SGHRS and CDR2 as YFSETQ. The V end lost 1 base, the J end lost 0 bases, and 10 bases lay between the germline ends. This CDR3 spans 15 amino acids. CDR3 coding DNA: TGCGCCAGCAGCTTGCCACAAGGGGACCAAGAGACCCAGTACTTC. This codes for CASSLPQGDQETQYF.

J is TRBJ1-6 and V is TRBV7-6; no clear D gene. In germline, CDR1 is SGHVS, CDR2 FNYEAQ. This CDR3 comprises 13 residues. Trimming removed 5 bases at V and 7 bases at J, with 9 bases between. CDR3 residues: CASSRLENSPLHF. DNA for the CDR3: TGTGCCAGCAGCCGACTGGAAAATTCACCCCTCCACTTT.

This chain uses TRBV7-3 with TRBJ2-7, with D unclear. Germline CDR1 reads SGHTA; CDR2 reads FQGTGA. Trimming took off 3 bases at V and 2 bases at J, with 2 bases between the two ends. The CDR3 totals 11 residues. The CDR3 nucleotides read TGTGCCAGCAGCTTTACCTACGAGCAGTACTTC. Amino acids: CASSFTYEQYF. The variable domain in full, completed from reference TRBV7-3 and TRBJ2-7, reads GAGVSQTPSNKVTEKGKYVELRCDPISGHTALYWYRQSLGQGPEFLIYFQGTGAADDSGLPNDRFFAVRPEGSVSTLKIQRTERGDSAVYLCASSFTYEQYFGPGTRLTVT.

The V gene is TRBV5-4, the J gene TRBJ2-5, with D possibly being TRBD1 (5 bases). This CDR3 is 13 amino acids long. Per germline, CDR1 SGHNT and CDR2 YYREEE (reference sequence). Trimming took off 4 bases at V and 3 bases at J, with 10 bases between the two ends. This chain's CDR3 is CASSLRAEETQYF. In DNA form, the CDR3 reads TGTGCCAGCAGCCTCAGGGCAGAAGAGACCCAGTACTTC.

The chain uses TRBV14 and TRBJ1-4; D is unclear. Germline V gene sequence: CDR1 SGHDN, CDR2 FVKESK. V lost 0 bases to trimming and J lost 10 bases, with 6 bases between them. The CDR3 spans 12 residues. CDR3 nucleotides: TGTGCCAGCAGCCAAGATGTCCGAAAACTGTTTTTT. This encodes CASSQDVRKLFF.

This chain joins TRBV10-3 and TRBJ2-5, with 13 positions matching TRBD2. V shed 5 bases and J 5 bases; nucleotides not matched to a gene: 5. CDR1 is ENHRY, CDR2 SYGVKD, per germline. CDR3 length: 15 amino acids. CDR3 region: CAISRLAGGGETQYF. CDR3 sequence (DNA): TGTGCCATCAGTCGACTAGCGGGGGGCGGGGAGACCCAGTACTTC.

V usage is TRBV14 and J usage is TRBJ2-1, with 9 bases that match TRBD1. Germline CDR1 and CDR2: SGHDN and FVKESK. The CDR3 loop spans 15 amino acids. Trimming at V came to 4 bases and at J to 8 bases, leaving 9 bases not matched to a gene. The CDR3 coding sequence is TGTGCCAGCAGCCCCGGGGACAGGGTTATCGATGAGCAGTTCTTC. Protein product: CASSPGDRVIDEQFF.

This clone turned up a few times. The chain has TRBV14 and TRBJ2-7, with TRBD2 identical over 7 bases. Germline V gene data show CDR1 as SGHDN and CDR2 as FVKESK. The V gene end was trimmed by 5 bases and the J gene end by 3 bases; junction bases not matched to a gene: 13. The CDR3 loop spans 16 amino acids. The CDR3 DNA is TGTGCCAGCAGCGCGCCGACTAGCTCCCGCCGCTACGAGCAGTACTTC. Amino acids: CASSAPTSSRRYEQYF. Looking up the rest from reference TRBV14 and TRBJ2-7 gives the full variable domain: EAGVTQFPSHSVIEKGQTVTLRCDPISGHDNLYWYRRVMGKEIKFLLHFVKESKQDESGMPNNRFLAERTGGTYSTLKVQPAELEDSGVYFCASSAPTSSRRYEQYFGPGTRLTVT.

V and J are TRBV6-2 or TRBV6-3 and TRBJ1-1; D gene ambiguous. There are 18 residues in the CDR3. Looked up from germline, CDR1 is MNHEY and CDR2 is SVGEGT. V was clipped by 7 bases and J by 0 bases, with 24 bases between them. The chain's CDR3 is CASNPLYFGGGLNTEAFF. CDR3 in DNA: TGTGCCAGCAACCCTCTTTATTTTGGCGGTGGCTTGAACACTGAAGCTTTCTTT.

The chain links TRBV6-4 to TRBJ1-6; unclear D gene. Germline CDR1 and CDR2: MRHNA and SNTAGT. Trimming took 4 bases from V and 4 from J, leaving 8 bases between them. This CDR3 is built from 14 residues. The CDR3 region is CASSATQYNSPLHF. The CDR3 nucleotides are TGTGCCAGCAGTGCTACACAGTATAATTCACCCCTCCACTTT.

With respect to this clone: The junction shows a germline mismatch at one end, possibly a read error. This sequence joins TRBV7-7 and TRBJ2-3; 8 nucleotides align to TRBD1. Per the germline V gene, CDR1 is SSHAT and CDR2 is FNYEAQ (reference sequence). The CDR3 spans 15 residues. CDR3: CASSQTGDPTDTQYF. The CDR3 bases are TGTGCTAGCAGCCAGACAGGGGACCCCACAGATACGCAGTATTTT.

V is TRBV5-4 and J is TRBJ2-7; 7 nucleotides align to TRBD1. Germline V CDR1 and CDR2: SGHNT, YYREEE (reference sequence). The CDR3 has 14 amino acids. The J segment lost 4 bases and the V segment lost 4 bases, leaving 8 bases of the junction unmatched. CDR3 nucleotide sequence: TGTGCCAGCAGCCCCGCTGACAGGGAATACGAGCAGTACTTC. Amino acids: CASSPADREYEQYF.

The chain has TRBV6-5 and TRBJ2-7; weak D call: TRBD2 (6 bases). The germline V and J ends were trimmed by 0 bases and 6 bases, with 15 bases remaining between them. CDR1 MNHEY and CDR2 SVGAGI come from the germline V gene. The CDR3 sequence is 15 residues long. Here the CDR3 DNA reads TGTGCCAGCAGTTACTCAACTTTGCAGGGAGGCGAGCAGTACTTC. The encoded protein is CASSYSTLQGGEQYF.

This clone turned up a few times. J is TRBJ1-1 and V is TRBV3-1 (or the pseudogene TRBV3-2), with a weak D call TRBD1 (5 bases). This CDR3 spans 15 amino acids. Germline CDR1 and CDR2: LGHDT and YNNKEL (reference sequence). V was clipped by 4 bases and J by 0 bases, with 12 bases between them. DNA for the CDR3: TGTGCCAGCAGCCCAGGATCGGACATGAACACTGAAGCTTTCTTT. Its translation is CASSPGSDMNTEAFF.

V is TRBV5-1 and J is TRBJ2-7; 12 bases are shared with TRBD2. This CDR3 is 15 amino acids long. Germline V CDR1 and CDR2: SGHRS, YFSETQ. The V gene end was trimmed by 4 bases and the J gene end by 6 bases; junction bases not matched to a gene: 8. As DNA, the CDR3 is TGCGCCAGCAGCGGTGCTAGCGGGGGGGCCGGCGAGCAGTACTTC. Its protein is CASSGASGGAGEQYF.